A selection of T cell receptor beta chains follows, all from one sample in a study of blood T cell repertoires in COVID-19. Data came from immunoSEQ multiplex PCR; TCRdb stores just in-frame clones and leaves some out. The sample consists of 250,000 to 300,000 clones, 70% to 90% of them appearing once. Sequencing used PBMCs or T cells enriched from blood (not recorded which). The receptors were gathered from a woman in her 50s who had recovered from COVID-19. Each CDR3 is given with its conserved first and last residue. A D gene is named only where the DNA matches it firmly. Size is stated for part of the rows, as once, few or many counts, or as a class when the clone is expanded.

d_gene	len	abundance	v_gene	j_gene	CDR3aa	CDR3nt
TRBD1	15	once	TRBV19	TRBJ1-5	CASSMGQGGHQPQHF	TGTGCCAGTAGTATGGGACAGGGTGGTCATCAGCCCCAGCATTTT
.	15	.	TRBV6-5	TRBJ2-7	CASRPTRGLGGEQYF	TGTGCCAGCAGACCTACTCGTGGGCTAGGGGGCGAGCAGTACTTC
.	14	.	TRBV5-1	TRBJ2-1	CASSLGSAGREQFF	TGCGCCAGCAGCTTGGGCTCGGCGGGACGTGAGCAGTTCTTC
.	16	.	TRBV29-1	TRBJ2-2	CSVELVRQTNTGELFF	TGCAGCGTTGAATTGGTGAGACAGACGAACACCGGGGAGCTGTTTTTT
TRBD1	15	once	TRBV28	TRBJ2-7	CASYLGTGRSYEQYF	TGTGCCAGCTACCTCGGGACAGGGAGGTCCTACGAGCAGTACTTC
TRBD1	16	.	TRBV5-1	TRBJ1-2	CASSWDGTGLPYGYTF	TGCGCCAGCAGCTGGGACGGGACAGGTCTCCCCTATGGCTACACCTTC
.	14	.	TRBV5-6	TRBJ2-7	CASSLVAGQGEQYF	TGTGCCAGCAGCTTGGTTGCAGGGCAGGGCGAGCAGTACTTC
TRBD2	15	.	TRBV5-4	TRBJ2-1	CASSLGLAGAHEQFF	TGTGCCAGCAGCTTGGGCCTAGCGGGTGCCCATGAGCAGTTCTTC
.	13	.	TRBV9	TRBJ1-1	CASSDRLDTEAFF	TGTGCCAGCAGCGACCGACTCGACACTGAAGCTTTCTTT
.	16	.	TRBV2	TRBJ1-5	CASSEDRGAIYQPQHF	TGTGCCAGCAGTGAGGACCGTGGGGCGATTTATCAGCCCCAGCATTTT
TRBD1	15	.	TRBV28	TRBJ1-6	CASRRQGGHNSPLHF	TGTGCCAGCAGGCGACAGGGGGGTCATAATTCACCCCTCCACTTT
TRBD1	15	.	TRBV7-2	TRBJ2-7	CASSFDRDRGYEQYF	TGTGCCAGCAGCTTCGACCGGGACAGGGGCTACGAGCAGTACTTC
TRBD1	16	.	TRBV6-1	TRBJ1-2	CASSVQTGKVTEGYTF	TGTGCCAGCAGTGTCCAGACAGGGAAAGTAACGGAAGGCTACACCTTC
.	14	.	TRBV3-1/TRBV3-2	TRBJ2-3	CASRTEDGPDTQYF	TGTGCCAGCAGAACGGAGGACGGTCCAGATACGCAGTATTTT
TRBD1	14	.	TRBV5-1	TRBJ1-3	CASSLGTVGNTIYF	TGCGCCAGCAGCTTAGGGACAGTTGGAAACACCATATATTTT
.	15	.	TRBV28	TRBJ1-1	CASSLSQGKYTEAFF	TGTGCCAGCAGTTTATCACAGGGTAAATACACTGAAGCTTTCTTT
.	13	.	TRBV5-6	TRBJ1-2	CASSLRGDYGYTF	TGTGCCAGCAGCTTGAGAGGTGACTATGGCTACACCTTC
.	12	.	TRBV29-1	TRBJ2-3	CSVVSSTDTQYF	TGCAGCGTTGTCTCCAGCACAGATACGCAGTATTTT
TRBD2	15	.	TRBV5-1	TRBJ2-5	CASSLGAGGMETQYF	TGCGCCAGCAGCTTGGGGGCGGGAGGTATGGAGACCCAGTACTTC
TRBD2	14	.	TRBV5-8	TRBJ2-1	CASSLTSGDNEQFF	TGTGCCAGCAGCTTGACTAGCGGTGACAATGAGCAGTTCTTC
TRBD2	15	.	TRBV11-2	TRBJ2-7	CASSPGLAETYEQYF	TGTGCCAGCAGCCCCGGACTAGCGGAAACCTACGAGCAGTACTTC
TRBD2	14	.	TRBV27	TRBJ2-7	CASRTSGRTYEQYF	TGTGCCAGTAGAACTAGCGGGAGGACCTACGAGCAGTACTTC
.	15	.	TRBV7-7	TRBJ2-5	CASSLVGVVGETQYF	TGTGCTAGCAGCTTAGTAGGGGTTGTAGGAGAGACCCAGTACTTC
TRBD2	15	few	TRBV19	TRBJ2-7	CASSRQTSGLYEQYF	TGTGCCAGTAGTAGGCAGACTAGCGGGTTGTACGAGCAGTACTTC
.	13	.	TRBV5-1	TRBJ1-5	CASSGGDNQPQHF	TGCGCCAGCAGCGGAGGGGACAATCAGCCCCAGCATTTT
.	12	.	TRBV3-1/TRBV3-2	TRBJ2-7	CASSLIRGEQYF	TGTGCCAGCAGCCTAATCAGGGGCGAGCAGTACTTC
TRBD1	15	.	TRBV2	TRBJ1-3	CASSVIGTGGNTIYF	TGTGCCAGCAGTGTAATTGGGACAGGTGGAAACACCATATATTTT
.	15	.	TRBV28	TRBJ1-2	CASSSTGYEAYGYTF	TGTGCCAGCAGTTCTACAGGGTATGAAGCCTATGGCTACACCTTC
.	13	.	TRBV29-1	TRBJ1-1	CSASTGTNTEAFF	TGCAGCGCCTCGACAGGAACGAACACTGAAGCTTTCTTT
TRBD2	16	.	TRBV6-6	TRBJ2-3	CASTPLGLAGDDTQYF	TGTGCCAGCACCCCCTTGGGACTAGCGGGAGATGATACGCAGTATTTT
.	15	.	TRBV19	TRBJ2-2	CASSGVRGGTGELFF	TGTGCCAGTAGCGGAGTGAGAGGAGGGACCGGGGAGCTGTTTTTT
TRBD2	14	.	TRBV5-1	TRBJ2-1	CASSAAGTKNEQFF	TGCGCCAGCAGCGCCGCCGGGACTAAAAATGAGCAGTTCTTC
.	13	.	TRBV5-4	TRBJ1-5	CASSLDEGGPQHF	TGTGCCAGCAGCTTGGATGAGGGAGGGCCCCAGCATTTT
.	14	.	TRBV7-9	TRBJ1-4	CASSPRRTGEKLFF	TGTGCCAGCAGTCCAAGAAGGACGGGAGAAAAACTGTTTTTT
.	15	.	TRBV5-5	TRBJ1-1	CASSFQGIENTEAFF	TGTGCCAGCAGCTTCCAGGGAATTGAAAACACTGAAGCTTTCTTT
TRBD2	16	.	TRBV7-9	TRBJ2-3	CASSLLAGGSTDTQYF	TGTGCCAGCAGCTTACTAGCGGGAGGTTCCACAGATACGCAGTATTTT
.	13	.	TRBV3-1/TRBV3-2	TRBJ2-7	CASSPGSSYEQYF	TGTGCCAGCAGCCCCGGGAGCTCCTACGAGCAGTACTTC
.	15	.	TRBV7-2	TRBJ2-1	CASSPSGLSYNEQFF	TGTGCCAGCAGCCCGAGCGGGCTTTCCTACAATGAGCAGTTCTTC
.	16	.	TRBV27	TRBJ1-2	CASSLGPDRSLYGYTF	TGTGCCAGCAGTCTCGGCCCCGACAGATCCCTCTATGGCTACACCTTC
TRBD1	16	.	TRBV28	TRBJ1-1	CASRLLTVSKGGSAFF	TGTGCCAGCAGGTTACTGACCGTATCAAAAGGGGGCTCAGCTTTCTTT
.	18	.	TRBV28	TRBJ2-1	CASKGLGGRLYSYNEQFF	TGTGCCAGCAAGGGATTGGGCGGGCGGCTCTACTCCTACAATGAGCAGTTCTTC
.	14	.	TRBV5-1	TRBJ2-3	CASSADTSTDTQYF	TGCGCCAGCAGTGCGGATACCAGCACAGATACGCAGTATTTT
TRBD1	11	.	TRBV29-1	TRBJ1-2	CSGGQGDGYTF	TGCAGCGGCGGACAGGGCGATGGCTACACCTTC
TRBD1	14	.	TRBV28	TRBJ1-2	CASRNDRVLGGYTF	TGTGCCAGCAGAAATGACAGGGTACTAGGTGGCTACACCTTC
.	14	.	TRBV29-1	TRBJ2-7	CSAADLGGSYEQYF	TGCAGCGCCGCGGACTTAGGGGGATCCTACGAGCAGTACTTC
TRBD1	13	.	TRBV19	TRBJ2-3	CASSMTGSDTQYF	TGTGCCAGTAGTATGACAGGGTCAGATACGCAGTATTTT
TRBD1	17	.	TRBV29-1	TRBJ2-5	CSVEDNYRTGYQETQYF	TGCAGCGTTGAAGATAATTACCGGACAGGGTATCAAGAGACCCAGTACTTC
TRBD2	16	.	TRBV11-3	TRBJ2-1	CASSSRGTSGSFEQFF	TGTGCCAGCAGCTCAAGGGGGACTAGCGGGAGTTTTGAGCAGTTCTTC
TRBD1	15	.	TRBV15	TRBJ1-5	CATSRVRGDNQPQHF	TGTGCCACCAGCAGAGTCAGGGGGGACAATCAGCCCCAGCATTTT